This entry is about one TCR beta chain. The data were obtained in a study of glioma-infiltrating T cells after dendritic cell vaccination. Assay: immunoSEQ multiplex PCR; the TCRdb copy retains only in-frame clones and omits some. The sample yields around 73,000 clones, over 75% seen once. This CDR3 has 17 residues. V was pared by 0 bases and J by 7 bases, with 21 bases between. Looked up from germline, CDR1 is MNHNS and CDR2 is SASEGT. The chain is built from TRBV6-1 and TRBJ1-2; D is perhaps TRBD1 (6 bases). The clonotype comes from a human donor with glioblastoma. Source: blood, taken before dendritic cell vaccination. This CDR3 is CASSEAELKGAGAGYTF. CDR3 nucleotides: TGTGCCAGCAGTGAAGCAGAATTGAAGGGAGCAGGGGCTGGCTACACCTTC.